The next 8 T cell receptor beta chains were all read from a single sample in a study of T cell changes during pregnancy in multiple sclerosis. Profiled with immunoSEQ multiplex PCR; TCRdb holds only in-frame clones, not every one. The sample shows roughly 69,000 clones, roughly nine tenths of them seen only once. This specimen was CD4+ T cells from peripheral blood mononuclear cells, taken in the third trimester of pregnancy. The receptors were sampled from a female donor in good health, enrolled as a control in a pregnancy study.

This chain joins TRBV9 and TRBJ1-2; 8 positions agree with TRBD1. In germline, CDR1 is SGDLS, CDR2 YYNGEE. The CDR3 contains 15 residues. V was pared by 1 base and J by 3 bases, with 5 bases of the junction left unmatched. In DNA, the CDR3 is TGTGCCAGCAGCGTATTGACAGGGGCCGACTATGGCTACACCTTC. Amino acids: CASSVLTGADYGYTF.

The chain carries TRBV18 and TRBJ2-4, with 9 bases lining up with TRBD2. The CDR3 is made up of 15 amino acids. CDR1 is KGHSH, CDR2 LQKENI, per germline. Losses at the gene ends were 3 bases for V and 7 bases for J; bases not matched to a gene: 7. CDR3 in amino acids: CASSPTRGGRNIQYF. DNA for the CDR3: TGTGCCAGCTCACCCACGCGGGGGGGAAGGAACATTCAGTACTTC.

This clone was observed once. The chain links TRBV5-1 to TRBJ1-1; perhaps TRBD1 as D (6 bases). The CDR3 loop spans 14 amino acids. Trimming removed 4 bases at V and 2 bases at J, with 12 bases between. The V gene's germline CDR1 is SGHRS and CDR2 YFSETQ. The chain's CDR3 is CASSERQANTEAFF. Written as DNA, the CDR3 is TGCGCCAGCAGCGAACGACAGGCTAACACTGAAGCTTTCTTT.

The gene calls are TRBV7-2 and TRBJ1-2; D is perhaps TRBD1 (5 bases). This CDR3 contains 15 residues. The V gene lost 5 bases and the J gene lost 8 bases, with 21 bases spanning the gap. CDR1 is SGHTA and CDR2 is FQGNSA in the germline V gene. CDR3 bases: TGTGCCAGCAGCCCGTTTCGCAGGGACTCGGACGGCTACACCTTC. Encoded protein: CASSPFRRDSDGYTF.

The chain employs TRBV25-1 and TRBJ2-5; tentatively, D is TRBD2 (6 bases). V gave up 8 bases and J gave up 1 base, with 14 bases separating them. Germline CDR1 MGHDK, CDR2 SYGVNS. The CDR3 has 14 residues. CDR3 sequence reads: CASATPGLQETQYF. The CDR3 nucleotides are TGTGCCAGCGCTACCCCGGGACTCCAAGAGACCCAGTACTTC.

The V and J genes are TRBV30 and TRBJ1-1; a possible D gene is TRBD1 (5 bases). Germline V gene data show CDR1 as GTSNPN and CDR2 as SVGIG (reference sequence). V was pared by 2 bases and J by 5 bases, with 15 bases between. This CDR3 has 14 residues. CDR3 residues: CAWSQRQGKTEAFF. The CDR3 DNA follows: TGTGCCTGGAGTCAGCGTCAGGGAAAAACTGAAGCTTTCTTT.

This chain joins TRBV2 and TRBJ2-3; a possible D gene is TRBD2 (5 bases). V gave up 8 bases and J gave up 0 bases, with 6 bases separating them. The CDR3 runs 12 residues. Germline V CDR1 and CDR2: SNHLY, FYNNEI. CDR3: CASQRSTDTQYF. DNA for the CDR3: TGTGCCAGCCAGCGGAGCACAGATACGCAGTATTTT.

The rearrangement joins TRBV6-5 to TRBJ2-5; tentatively, D is TRBD2 (5 bases). Trimming removed 0 bases at V and 4 bases at J, with 12 bases between. This CDR3 contains 15 residues. The germline CDR1 and CDR2 sequences are MNHEY and SVGAGI. The CDR3 nucleotides are TGTGCCAGCAGTTACTCGATTGGAGGTCGAGAGACCCAGTACTTC. Protein: CASSYSIGGRETQYF.